This T cell receptor (beta chain) was identified in a study of blood T cell repertoires in COVID-19. Overall study context: Samples came from the United States, Italy and Spain, spanning acute and convalescent COVID-19.

This CDR3 is built from 15 residues. Germline CDR1 is SGDLS and CDR2 is YYNGEE. Unmatched junction bases numbered 4, after V lost 0 bases and J lost 7 bases. Everyone who took part was roughly 18 to 89 years old, and they came from fewer than 25 US areas. Membership in each cohort depended on participant-reported clinical history. The data were produced by immunoSEQ multiplex PCR, yet TCRdb's version contains in-frame clones alone and is incomplete. The data show roughly 200,000 clones, with about nine tenths seen just once and around 2.7% held by the top ten. This sequence was found in a woman under 40 who had recovered from COVID-19. Source material: PBMCs or T cells enriched from blood (not recorded which). The chain couples TRBV9 to TRBJ1-4; TRBD1 aligns across 9 bases. CDR3 loop: CASSVAPDRGEKLFF. In DNA, the CDR3 is TGTGCCAGCAGCGTAGCTCCGGACAGGGGTGAAAAACTGTTTTTT.